Below are 25 T cell receptor beta chains sequenced from a single sample in a study of T cell responses to AZD1222 COVID-19 vaccine. Profiling relied on immunoSEQ multiplex PCR, and the TCRdb table lists in-frame clones only, not all of them. The table has 200,000 or so clones, around 92% seen once. Sample: peripheral blood, taken on day 0 of AZD1222 vaccination. These receptors were taken from an adult in good health.

J is TRBJ1-2 and V is TRBV9; TRBD1 is a possible D gene (6 bases). V lost 6 bases and J 2 bases, leaving 17 bases between the germline ends. Germline V lookup: CDR1 SGDLS, CDR2 YYNGEE. The CDR3 contains 15 residues. CDR3 region: CASTAGGAGNYGYTF. The CDR3 DNA reads as TGTGCCAGCACCGCGGGGGGCGCGGGAAACTATGGCTACACCTTC. The entire variable domain, with the rest obtained from reference TRBV9 and TRBJ1-2, is as follows: DSGVTQTPKHLITATGQRVTLRCSPRSGDLSVYWYQQSLDQGLQFLIQYYNGEERAKGNILERFSAQQFPDLHSELNLSSLELGDSALYFCASTAGGAGNYGYTFGSGTRLTVV.

This CDR3 reads CASSYRDSLYGYTF. CDR3 DNA sequence: TGTGCCAGCAGTTACCGGGACAGTCTCTATGGCTACACCTTC. The chain combines TRBV6-6 with TRBJ1-2; 7 bases are a match to TRBD1. V gave up 2 bases and J gave up 4 bases; unmatched junction bases: 4. CDR3 length: 14 residues. CDR1 and CDR2 (germline): MNHNY, SVGAGI (reference sequence).

The chain combines TRBV7-9 with TRBJ2-7; possibly TRBD1 for D (5 bases). V lost 0 bases and J 4 bases, leaving 10 bases between the germline ends. The germline CDR1 and CDR2 sequences are SEHNR and FQNEAQ (reference sequence). The CDR3 sequence is 14 residues long. The CDR3 sequence: CASSLAGQFYEQYF. The CDR3 DNA reads as TGTGCCAGCAGCTTAGCGGGGCAGTTTTACGAGCAGTACTTC.

The chain recombines TRBV6-5 with TRBJ2-2; either TRBD1 or TRBD2 may supply D (7 bases each). CDR1 MNHEY and CDR2 SVGAGI come from the germline V gene. This CDR3 comprises 15 residues. V lost 6 bases and J 4 bases, leaving 15 bases between the germline ends. CDR3 sequence reads: CASRGRGGGTGELFF. CDR3 coding DNA: TGTGCCAGCAGGGGCAGGGGGGGAGGCACCGGGGAGCTGTTTTTT.

The chain is built from TRBV15 and TRBJ1-5; D is unclear. Germline V CDR1 and CDR2: LNHNV, YYDKDF (reference sequence). CDR3 size: 15 residues. Trimming cost V 4 bases and J 6 bases, with 16 bases left between them. The CDR3 DNA reads TGTGCCACCAGCACAGATGTGGGAACGGCTCAGCCCCAGCATTTT. Residues: CATSTDVGTAQPQHF.

This chain connects TRBV19 to TRBJ2-7; D is ambiguous. CDR1 LNHDA and CDR2 SQIVND come from the germline V gene (reference sequence). The V gene lost 4 bases and the J gene lost 5 bases, with 12 bases spanning the gap. CDR3 length: 13 residues. As DNA, the CDR3 is TGTGCCAGTAGTAGTAGACCCTACGACGAGCAGTACTTC. Translated, it gives CASSSRPYDEQYF.

This chain links TRBV25-1 with TRBJ2-3; D may match TRBD1 or TRBD2 (7 bases each). The CDR3 totals 14 residues. Trimming cost V 4 bases and J 6 bases, with 14 bases left between them. The germline CDR1 and CDR2 sequences are MGHDK and SYGVNS. The CDR3 region has the DNA TGTGCCAGCAGTGGACGGGGAGGGGGCGATACGCAGTATTTT. The encoded protein is CASSGRGGGDTQYF.

This chain uses TRBV19 with TRBJ1-2; tentatively, D is TRBD1 (6 bases). V was shortened by 5 bases and J by 2 bases, with 15 bases between the two germline ends. The CDR3 contains 15 residues. Germline values: CDR1 LNHDA, CDR2 SQIVND (reference sequence). The CDR3 coding sequence is TGTGCCAGTAGTGCCCGACAGGCCCCGAACTATGGCTACACCTTC. As protein: CASSARQAPNYGYTF.

The chain uses TRBV7-3 and TRBJ2-7; perhaps TRBD2 as D (6 bases). The CDR3 is made up of 13 amino acids. V was pared by 5 bases and J by 0 bases, with 8 bases between. Germline-derived CDR1 and CDR2 are SGHTA and FQGTGA. In DNA, the CDR3 is TGTGCCAGCAGCCGGGGAGGCTCCTACGAGCAGTACTTC. Its translation is CASSRGGSYEQYF.

The chain employs TRBV7-2 and TRBJ1-6; maybe TRBD1 (6 bases). V lost 5 bases and J 6 bases, leaving 17 bases between the germline ends. This CDR3 has 16 amino acids. Looked up from germline, CDR1 is SGHTA and CDR2 is FQGNSA. CDR3 coding DNA: TGTGCCAGCAGCGGGTACGGACAGAAGGGTAATTCACCCCTCCACTTT. It translates to CASSGYGQKGNSPLHF.

V gene TRBV9 combines with J gene TRBJ2-7; a possible D gene is TRBD2 (5 bases). The CDR3 covers 14 residues. The germline V gene encodes CDR1 SGDLS and CDR2 YYNGEE. Between the trimmed V and J ends, which lost 4 bases and 2 bases, there was a span of 13 bases. DNA of the CDR3: TGTGCCAGCAGCCCCGGCAGCGGTACCTACGAGCAGTACTTC. Encoded protein: CASSPGSGTYEQYF.

V is TRBV18 and J is TRBJ2-3; 7 bases fit TRBD1. The CDR3 has 15 amino acids. In germline, CDR1 is KGHSH, CDR2 LQKENI. V lost 6 bases, J lost 5 bases, and 11 bases stayed unmatched. CDR3 nucleotide sequence: TGTGCCAGCTCCTACGGGACAGCTCGAAGAGATACGCAGTATTTT. This translates into CASSYGTARRDTQYF. Together with reference TRBV18 and TRBJ2-3, the CDR3 gives the full variable domain: NAGVMQNPRHLVRRRGQEARLRCSPMKGHSHVYWYRQLPEEGLKFMVYLQKENIIDESGMPKERFSAEFPKEGPSILRIQQVVRGDSAAYFCASSYGTARRDTQYFGPGTRLTVL.

The chain recombines TRBV27 with TRBJ2-1; no reliable D call. The V end was cut by 6 bases, the J end by 0 bases, with 9 bases between. The CDR3 is 14 amino acids. Germline values: CDR1 MNHEY, CDR2 SMNVEV (reference sequence). This CDR3 is CASSPGLSYNEQFF. The CDR3 DNA reads as TGTGCCAGCAGCCCGGGCCTCTCCTACAATGAGCAGTTCTTC.

V gene TRBV4-1 combines with J gene TRBJ2-6, with D uncertain. Looked up from germline, CDR1 is MGHRA and CDR2 is YSYEKL. V was cut by 3 bases and J by 0 bases, with 3 bases left in between. The CDR3 sequence is 14 residues long. DNA for the CDR3: TGCGCCAGCAGCCATGCCTCTGGGGCCAACGTCCTGACTTTC. Encoded protein: CASSHASGANVLTF.

The chain employs TRBV19 and TRBJ1-2; 11 bases align to TRBD1. The ends lost 10 bases at V and 4 bases at J; junction bases unmatched: 8. This CDR3 contains 14 residues. Germline V gene data show CDR1 as LNHDA and CDR2 as SQIVND (reference sequence). CDR3 region: CATRGQGAGYGYTF. The CDR3 region has the DNA TGTGCCACTAGAGGACAGGGGGCGGGCTATGGCTACACCTTC.

The V and J genes are TRBV4-2 and TRBJ2-1; 10 nucleotides align to TRBD2. Per germline, CDR1 LGHNA and CDR2 YNFKEQ. The CDR3 contains 16 residues. The V gene end was trimmed by 1 base and the J gene end by 7 bases; junction bases not matched to a gene: 7. The CDR3 reads CASSQVGGLARNEQFF. CDR3 in DNA: TGTGCCAGCAGCCAAGTAGGGGGACTAGCGAGGAATGAGCAGTTCTTC.

V usage is TRBV5-3 and J usage is TRBJ2-1; no firm D call. TRBV5-3 is treated as an ORF (open reading frame) with a function not yet certain. V lost 4 bases to trimming and J lost 5 bases, with 19 bases between them. The CDR3 runs 16 residues. CDR3 nucleotide sequence: TGTGCCAGAAGCCTCCCCGACCGACCTCAAGACAATGAGCAGTTCTTC. Its translation: CARSLPDRPQDNEQFF.

This clone has only one observation. This rearrangement joins TRBV5-1 to TRBJ2-3; D tentatively reads TRBD1 or TRBD2 (5 bases each). CDR3 length equals 13 residues. Germline V gene data show CDR1 as SGHRS and CDR2 as YFSETQ. V was shortened by 4 bases and J by 9 bases, with 15 bases between the two germline ends. CDR3 amino acids: CASSDSQWGTQYF. The CDR3 DNA reads as TGCGCCAGCAGCGACAGTCAGTGGGGGACGCAGTATTTT.

This chain uses TRBV28 with TRBJ1-4; D ambiguous. From germline, CDR1 is MDHEN and CDR2 SYDVKM. The CDR3 sequence is 15 residues long. Trimming pared 3 bases from V and 1 base from J, leaving 9 bases between. Written as DNA, the CDR3 is TGTGCCAGCAGTTTTTTTAAGGGAACTAATGAAAAACTGTTTTTT. It yields the protein CASSFFKGTNEKLFF.

The chain links TRBV5-6 to TRBJ1-1; D remains ambiguous. The CDR3 covers 14 residues. V shed 1 base and J shed 1 base, with 8 bases lying between them. CDR1 and CDR2 (germline): SGHDT, YYEEEE. CDR3 coding DNA: TGTGCCAGCAGCTTGCCTGGGAAGAACACTGAAGCTTTCTTT. This sequence encodes CASSLPGKNTEAFF.

The rearrangement links TRBV19 to TRBJ2-7; 10 positions match TRBD1. J was trimmed by 6 bases and V by 5 bases; bases with no gene match: 7. Germline assignment: CDR1 LNHDA and CDR2 SQIVND (reference sequence). This CDR3 region has 14 residues. In DNA, the CDR3 is TGTGCCAGTAGTCCCCCGGGACAGGGGTCCGAGCAGTACTTC. As protein: CASSPPGQGSEQYF.

V is TRBV5-4 and J is TRBJ2-5, with 8 positions matching TRBD1. The CDR3 runs 16 residues. Germline assignment: CDR1 SGHNT and CDR2 YYREEE (reference sequence). Trimming cost V 4 bases and J 1 base; bases outside gene matches: 9. CDR3 DNA: TGTGCCAGCAGCCAGACCGGGACAGGAACCCAAGAGACCCAGTACTTC. This encodes CASSQTGTGTQETQYF.

The chain is built from TRBV7-8 and TRBJ2-6; D possibly corresponds to TRBD1 (6 bases). The V end was cut by 5 bases, the J end by 0 bases, with 20 bases between. This CDR3 contains 19 residues. Germline V gene sequence: CDR1 SGHVS, CDR2 FQNEAQ. In DNA, the CDR3 is TGTGCCAGCAGCCTCCGACAGGCCCACGATAACTCTGGGGCCAACGTCCTGACTTTC. It specifies CASSLRQAHDNSGANVLTF.

This clone was detected only once. The chain couples TRBV24-1 to TRBJ1-5, with TRBD1 as a possible D gene (5 bases). This CDR3 comprises 11 residues. V lost 9 bases to trimming and J lost 3 bases, with 5 bases between them. The germline V gene encodes CDR1 KGHDR and CDR2 SFDVKD. The CDR3, as DNA: TGTGCCACCGGGGCCAATCAGCCCCAGCATTTT. This codes for CATGANQPQHF.

With regard to this clone: Germline is not matched at one junction end, which may reflect a read error. This sequence joins TRBV4-2 and TRBJ2-7, with 10 nucleotides matching TRBD2. Germline V gene lookup returns CDR1 LGHNA and CDR2 YNFKEQ. The CDR3 loop spans 14 amino acids. The CDR3 sequence is CASSNRDKEREGDF. The CDR3, as DNA: TGTGCCAGCAGCAACCGGGACAAAGAGCGGGAGGGCGACTTC.